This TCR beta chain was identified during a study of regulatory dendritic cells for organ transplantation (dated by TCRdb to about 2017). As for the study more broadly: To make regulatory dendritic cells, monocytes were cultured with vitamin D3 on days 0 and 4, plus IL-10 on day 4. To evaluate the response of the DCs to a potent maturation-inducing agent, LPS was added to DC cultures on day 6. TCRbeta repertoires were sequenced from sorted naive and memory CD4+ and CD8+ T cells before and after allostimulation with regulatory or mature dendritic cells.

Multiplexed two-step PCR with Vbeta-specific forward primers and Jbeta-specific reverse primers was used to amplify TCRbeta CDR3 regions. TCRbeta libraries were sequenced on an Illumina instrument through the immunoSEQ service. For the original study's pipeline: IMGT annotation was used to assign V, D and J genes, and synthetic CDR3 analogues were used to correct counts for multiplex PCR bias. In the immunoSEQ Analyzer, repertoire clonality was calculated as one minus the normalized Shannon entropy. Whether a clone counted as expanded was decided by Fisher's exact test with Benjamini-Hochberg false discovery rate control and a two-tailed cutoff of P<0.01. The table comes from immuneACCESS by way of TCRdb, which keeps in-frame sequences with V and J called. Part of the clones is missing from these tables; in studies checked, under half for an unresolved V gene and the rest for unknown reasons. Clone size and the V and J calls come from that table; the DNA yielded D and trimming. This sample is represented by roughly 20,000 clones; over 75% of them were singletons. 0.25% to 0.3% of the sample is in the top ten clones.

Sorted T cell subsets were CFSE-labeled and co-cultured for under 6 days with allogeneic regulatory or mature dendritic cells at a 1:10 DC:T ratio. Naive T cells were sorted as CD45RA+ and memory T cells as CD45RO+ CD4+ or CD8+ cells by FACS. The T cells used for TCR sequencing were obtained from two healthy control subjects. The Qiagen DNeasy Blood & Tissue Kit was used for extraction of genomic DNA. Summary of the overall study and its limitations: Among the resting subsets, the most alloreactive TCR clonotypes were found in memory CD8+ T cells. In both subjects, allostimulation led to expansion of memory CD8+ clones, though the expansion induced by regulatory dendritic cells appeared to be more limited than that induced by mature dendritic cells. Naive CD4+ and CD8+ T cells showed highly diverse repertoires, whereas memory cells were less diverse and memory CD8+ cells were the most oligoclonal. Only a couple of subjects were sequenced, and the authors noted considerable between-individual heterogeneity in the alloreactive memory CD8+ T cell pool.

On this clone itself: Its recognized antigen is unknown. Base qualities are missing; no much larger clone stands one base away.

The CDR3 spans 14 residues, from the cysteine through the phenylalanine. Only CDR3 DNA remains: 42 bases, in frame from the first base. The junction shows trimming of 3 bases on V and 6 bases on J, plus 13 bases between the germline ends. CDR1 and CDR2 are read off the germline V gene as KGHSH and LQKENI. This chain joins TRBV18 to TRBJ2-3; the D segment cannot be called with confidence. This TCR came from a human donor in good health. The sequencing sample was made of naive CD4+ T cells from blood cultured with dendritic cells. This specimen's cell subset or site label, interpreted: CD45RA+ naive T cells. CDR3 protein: CASSPDQFGDTQYF. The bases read TGTGCCAGCTCACCGGACCAGTTCGGGGATACGCAGTATTTT.